Below are 31 T cell receptor beta chains sequenced from a single sample in a study of regulatory T cells in long-lasting Graves disease. Arm-PCR of CDR3 regions with iRepertoire HTBI primers generated TCR beta libraries. TCRdb called the multiplex PCR reads again in MiXCR, with one record for every CDR3 protein. The repertoire holds 350,000 to 550,000 distinct CDR3 sequences, with about a sixth as singletons. The time point here: newly diagnosed GD, antithyroid drugs for less than 3 months. Isolated PBMC RNA provided the starting material for the TCR library. This same sample was also taken into another study, of T cells in Graves' hyperthyroidism and ophthalmopathy.

The material was peripheral blood mononuclear cells (PBMCs), obtained at new diagnosis, from a patient treated with antithyroid drugs. All receptors come from a woman under 30 with Graves disease.

Of note for this clonotype: Because it lacks the conserved phenylalanine or tryptophan at the end, this CDR3 is likely a read error. CDR3 nucleotides: TGTGCCAGCAGTCCAGGGACCTCCTACGAGCAGTACCTC. This encodes CASSPGTSYEQYL. The gene calls are TRBV27 and TRBJ2-7; perhaps D is TRBD1 or TRBD2 (5 bases each). Germline assignment: CDR1 MNHEY and CDR2 SMNVEV (reference sequence). CDR3 length: 13 amino acids. Trimming cost V 5 bases and J 0 bases, with 8 bases left between them.

The rearrangement joins TRBV7-2 to TRBJ2-1; D unclear. Trimming left V 2 bases short and J 0 bases short, with 11 bases between. CDR3 length equals 16 residues. Germline values: CDR1 SGHTA, CDR2 FQGNSA. Written as DNA, the CDR3 is TGTGCCAGCAGCTTATGGTCGCAGCTCTCCTACAATGAGCAGTTCTTC. Translating it yields CASSLWSQLSYNEQFF.

This clonotype was observed at least ten times. This chain uses TRBV2 with TRBJ1-1, with TRBD1 as a possible D gene (5 bases). Germline V CDR1 and CDR2: SNHLY, FYNNEI. This CDR3 comprises 14 residues. V was cut by 5 bases and J by 4 bases, with 14 bases left in between. The CDR3 loop reads CASSPGTLGTEAFF. CDR3 in DNA: TGTGCCAGCAGTCCCGGGACCCTTGGCACTGAAGCTTTCTTT.

At least ten counts were recorded for this clonotype. The CDR3 DNA reads as TGTGCCAGCAGCTTAGATTTGGGACTAGCGGGAGTTGGTGAGCAGTTCTTC. This encodes CASSLDLGLAGVGEQFF. This chain joins TRBV11-3 and TRBJ2-1, with TRBD2 identical over 14 bases. The CDR3 sequence is 17 residues long. Trimming removed 0 bases from V and 9 bases from J; junction bases left unmatched: 7. The germline V gene has CDR1 SGHNT and CDR2 YENEEA.

This clonotype was found many times. The rearrangement uses TRBV20-1 and TRBJ2-5; TRBD2 might be the D (6 bases). Trimming removed 3 bases from V and 5 bases from J, with 10 bases in between. This CDR3 region has 12 residues. Germline V lookup: CDR1 DFQATT, CDR2 SNEGSKA (reference sequence). The CDR3 nucleotides are TGCAGTGCTAGCGGGAGACAGGAGACCCAGTACTTC. Amino acid sequence: CSASGRQETQYF.

This clonotype occurred once. With a much larger clone just one base away, this may be a read error. V and J are TRBV27 and TRBJ2-1, with TRBD2 matching over 12 bases. Germline CDR1 reads MNHEY; CDR2 reads SMNVEV (reference sequence). The CDR3 has 15 residues. Losses at the gene ends were 6 bases for V and 8 bases for J; bases not matched to a gene: 8. Here the CDR3 reads CASSPTSGGFDEQFF. CDR3 DNA sequence: TGTGCCAGCAGCCCGACTAGCGGGGGATTCGATGAGCAGTTCTTC.

This clonotype was observed many times. The chain employs TRBV12-3 or TRBV12-4 and TRBJ1-5; possibly TRBD1 for D (5 bases). V lost 4 bases and J 6 bases, leaving 19 bases between the germline ends. The CDR3 length is 16 residues. This CDR3 reads CASSSLPRQGGQPQHF. CDR3 nucleotides: TGTGCCAGCAGTTCCCTCCCCCGGCAGGGTGGTCAGCCCCAGCATTTT.

This chain uses TRBV12-3 or TRBV12-4 with TRBJ1-6; possible D gene TRBD1, 5 bases. Trimming left V 4 bases short and J 0 bases short, with 13 bases between. The CDR3 runs to 17 residues. The CDR3 DNA reads TGTGCCAGCAGTTACTCACAGGCGAGCTCCTATAATTCACCCCTCCACTTT. This codes for CASSYSQASSYNSPLHF.

A few counts support this clonotype. This chain links TRBV3-1 with TRBJ1-2; D perhaps matches TRBD1 (6 bases). The CDR3 sequence is 15 residues long. The germline V gene encodes CDR1 LGHDT and CDR2 YNNKEL (reference sequence). The germline V and J ends were trimmed by 4 bases and 5 bases, with 17 bases remaining between them. The chain's CDR3 is CASSPDIGQTYGYTF. In DNA, the CDR3 is TGTGCCAGCAGCCCAGACATCGGACAGACATATGGCTACACCTTC. Based on the CDR3 plus reference TRBV3-1 and TRBJ1-2, the full variable domain is DTAVSQTPKYLVTQMGNDKSIKCEQNLGHDTMYWYKQDSKKFLKIMFSYNNKELIINETVPNRFSPKSPDKAHLNLHINSLELGDSAVYFCASSPDIGQTYGYTFGSGTRLTVV.

V gene TRBV9 combines with J gene TRBJ2-2; 7 bases fit TRBD2. Germline CDR1 SGDLS, CDR2 YYNGEE. The CDR3 consists of 18 residues. With 3 bases clipped from V and 4 bases from J, the junction kept 15 bases outside the gene matches. CDR3 sequence (DNA): TGTGCCAGCAGCGCTAGAAAGGGAACGGGAGGACGCACCGGGGAGCTGTTTTTT. Protein sequence: CASSARKGTGGRTGELFF.

This clonotype was counted ten times or more. This chain connects TRBV28 to TRBJ2-1; D is ambiguous. Germline V gene data show CDR1 as MDHEN and CDR2 as SYDVKM. CDR3 length equals 14 residues. Trimming removed 8 bases at V and 3 bases at J, with 14 bases between. The CDR3 DNA is TGTGCCAGCTTCCCAACGGTCAGCTACAATGAGCAGTTCTTC. This gives the protein CASFPTVSYNEQFF.

Notes on this clonotype: Since a much larger clone is just one base distant, this may be a read error. V usage is TRBV14 and J usage is TRBJ2-5; the D gene is possibly TRBD2 (5 bases). Germline lookup yields CDR1 SGHDN and CDR2 FVKESK. CDR3 length: 13 residues. The CDR3 region is CSSSQDKWEPVYF. The CDR3 DNA reads TGTTCCAGCAGCCAAGATAAGTGGGAGCCCGTATACTTC.

This clonotype was seen ten or more times. The chain employs TRBV27 and TRBJ2-5; 9 positions match TRBD1. The V gene's germline CDR1 is MNHEY and CDR2 SMNVEV (reference sequence). The CDR3 contains 13 residues. With 6 bases clipped from V and 4 bases from J, the junction kept 3 bases outside the gene matches. CDR3 nucleotide sequence: TGTGCCAGCAGCCCGGACAGGGGAGAGACCCAGTACTTC. Its protein product is CASSPDRGETQYF.

The CDR3, as DNA: TGTGCCAGCAGCCCCGGGACCCCCCACGCTGAGACCCAGTACTTC. Protein: CASSPGTPHAETQYF. The chain couples TRBV7-8 to TRBJ2-5; D could derive from TRBD1 or TRBD2 (5 bases each). Trimming took off 5 bases at V and 5 bases at J, with 18 bases between the two ends. Germline CDR1 SGHVS, CDR2 FQNEAQ. This CDR3 spans 15 amino acids.

This clonotype has only one observation. The chain uses TRBV10-2 and TRBJ2-2; TRBD1 is a possible D gene (6 bases). The CDR3 consists of 14 residues. Germline CDR1 reads WSHSY; CDR2 reads SAAADI. V shed 8 bases and J shed 1 base, with 11 bases lying between them. CDR3 DNA sequence: TGCGCCAGCGAACAGGGCTGGAACACCGGGGAGCTGTTTTTT. Protein: CASEQGWNTGELFF.

J is TRBJ1-1 and V is TRBV18; the D is unclear. Germline-derived CDR1 and CDR2 are KGHSH and LQKENI. This CDR3 contains 15 residues. V was pared by 1 base and J by 1 base, with 10 bases between. CDR3 DNA: TGTGCCAGCTCACCACGGCGTTCCGAGAACACTGAAGCTTTCTTT. Translation gives CASSPRRSENTEAFF. Based on the CDR3 plus reference TRBV18 and TRBJ1-1, the full variable domain is NAGVMQNPRHLVRRRGQEARLRCSPMKGHSHVYWYRQLPEEGLKFMVYLQKENIIDESGMPKERFSAEFPKEGPSILRIQQVVRGDSAAYFCASSPRRSENTEAFFGQGTRLTVV.

This clonotype showed up many times. J is TRBJ2-1 and V is TRBV5-1; 11 nucleotides agree with TRBD2. The CDR3 is 15 amino acids. In germline, CDR1 is SGHRS, CDR2 YFSETQ. The ends lost 5 bases at V and 6 bases at J; junction bases unmatched: 7. CDR3 sequence (DNA): TGCGCCAGCAGGACACTAGCGGGAGAAGGCAATGAGCAGTTCTTC. This sequence encodes CASRTLAGEGNEQFF.

Many counts were recorded for this clonotype. The chain uses TRBV12-3 or TRBV12-4 and TRBJ1-5; TRBD1 aligns across 7 bases. The CDR3 covers 14 residues. The V segment lost 9 bases and the J segment 0 bases; nucleotides outside the gene matches: 5. The CDR3 nucleotides are TGTGCCAGTCAGAGGGGGCGTAGCAATCAGCCCCAGCATTTT. Amino acid sequence: CASQRGRSNQPQHF.

Ten or more counts support this clonotype. The rearrangement uses TRBV28 and TRBJ2-3; 7 bases line up with TRBD1. CDR3 size: 17 residues. Trimming cost V 5 bases and J 2 bases; bases outside gene matches: 13. The germline V gene encodes CDR1 MDHEN and CDR2 SYDVKM. The CDR3 bases are TGTGCCAGCAGTCGCTTAGGACAGGCAATATACACAGATACGCAGTATTTT. It translates to CASSRLGQAIYTDTQYF. The variable domain in full, with the rest retrieved from reference TRBV28 and TRBJ2-3, is DVKVTQSSRYLVKRTGEKVFLECVQDMDHENMFWYRQDPGLGLRLIYFSYDVKMKEKGDIPEGYSVSREKKERFSLILESASTNQTSMYLCASSRLGQAIYTDTQYFGPGTRLTVL.

The rearrangement joins TRBV9 to TRBJ1-2; D not certain. The CDR3 is 11 amino acids. Germline V gene sequence: CDR1 SGDLS, CDR2 YYNGEE. V gave up 4 bases and J gave up 4 bases, with 5 bases separating them. CDR3 protein: CASSKFYGYTF. The CDR3, as DNA: TGTGCCAGCAGCAAATTCTATGGCTACACCTTC.

This rearrangement joins TRBV28 to TRBJ1-2; D is possibly TRBD1 (5 bases). CDR1 and CDR2 (germline): MDHEN, SYDVKM. The CDR3 totals 15 residues. The germline V and J ends were trimmed by 7 bases and 0 bases, with 15 bases remaining between them. The CDR3: CASILTASANYGYTF. The CDR3 DNA reads TGTGCCAGCATCCTGACAGCTTCGGCTAACTATGGCTACACCTTC.

Only a few counts were recorded for this clonotype. The chain uses TRBV11-2 and TRBJ2-7; unclear D gene. V lost 5 bases and J lost 6, with 11 bases in between. The CDR3 is 12 amino acids. The germline V gene encodes CDR1 SGHAT and CDR2 FQNNGV. The CDR3 coding sequence is TGTGCCAGCAGCCCCCCAGCGTTCGAGCAGTACTTC. This sequence encodes CASSPPAFEQYF.

This clonotype was seen repeatedly, ten times or more. The rearrangement links TRBV11-2 to TRBJ2-7; D assignment may be TRBD1 or TRBD2 (5 bases each). This CDR3 is 14 amino acids long. CDR1 is SGHAT, CDR2 FQNNGV, per germline. The V end lost 4 bases, the J end lost 7 bases, and 17 bases lay between the germline ends. CDR3 residues: CASSSVPGTGEQYF. DNA for the CDR3: TGTGCCAGCAGCTCCGTACCAGGGACGGGAGAGCAGTACTTC.

This clonotype occurred many times. The chain recombines TRBV27 with TRBJ2-3; D is unclear. Germline-derived CDR1 and CDR2 are MNHEY and SMNVEV (reference sequence). Trimming pared 4 bases from V and 5 bases from J, leaving 22 bases between. CDR3 size: 17 residues. The CDR3 DNA follows: TGTGCCAGCAGTTATTTCGGCAACGGGTATGGTAAAGATACGCAGTATTTT. It specifies CASSYFGNGYGKDTQYF.

In regard to this clonotype: A much larger clonotype is one base distant, so this may be a read error. In this CDR3 the conserved last residue, phenylalanine or tryptophan, is missing, so a read error is likely. The rearrangement uses TRBV27 and TRBJ2-1; the D call may be TRBD1 or TRBD2 (5 bases each). V was clipped by 5 bases and J by 2 bases, with 13 bases between them. The germline CDR1 and CDR2 sequences are MNHEY and SMNVEV (reference sequence). There are 15 residues in the CDR3. The CDR3 DNA follows: TGTGCCAGCAGTGGGGGAGCGAGGGCCTACAATGAGCAGTTCCTC. Protein: CASSGGARAYNEQFL.

This clonotype was seen only a few times. This chain joins TRBV5-1 and TRBJ1-6; a weak D match, TRBD1 (5 bases). The germline gives CDR1 SGHRS, CDR2 YFSETQ. The germline V and J ends were trimmed by 4 bases and 10 bases, with 18 bases remaining between them. This CDR3 has 15 residues. The CDR3 nucleotides read TGCGCCAGCAGCCTCGACCAGACGAGGGGATCACCCCTCCACTTT. Translating it yields CASSLDQTRGSPLHF. The variable domain in full, with the rest retrieved from reference TRBV5-1 and TRBJ1-6, is KAGVTQTPRYLIKTRGQQVTLSCSPISGHRSVSWYQQTPGQGLQFLFEYFSETQRNKGNFPGRFSGRQFSNSRSEMNVSTLELGDSALYLCASSLDQTRGSPLHFGNGTRLTVT.

This chain connects TRBV7-8 to TRBJ1-6; D perhaps matches TRBD1 (6 bases). Deletions cut 2 bases from V and 6 bases from J, with 11 bases between. In germline, CDR1 is SGHVS, CDR2 FQNEAQ. CDR3 length equals 15 residues. DNA of the CDR3: TGTGCCAGCAGCTTAATGGGACAAGGTAATTCACCCCTCCACTTT. It yields the protein CASSLMGQGNSPLHF.

This clonotype was seen many times. The V call is TRBV12-3 or TRBV12-4, the J call TRBJ2-5; 10 bases match TRBD2. J lost 5 bases, V lost 2 bases, and 5 bases had no gene match. This CDR3 region has 15 residues. For the CDR3, the DNA is TGTGCCAGCAGTTTACAACTAGCGGGGAGGGAGACCCAGTACTTC. This codes for CASSLQLAGRETQYF.

This clonotype was picked up many times. The chain uses TRBV3-1 and TRBJ1-2; D may be TRBD1 (6 bases). Deletions cut 4 bases from V and 8 bases from J, with 17 bases between. This CDR3 has 14 amino acids. Looked up from germline, CDR1 is LGHDT and CDR2 is YNNKEL (reference sequence). The CDR3 reads CASSPAQGEGGYTF. The CDR3 DNA reads as TGTGCCAGCAGCCCGGCACAGGGAGAGGGAGGCTACACCTTC.

This chain joins TRBV6-1 and TRBJ1-4; tentatively, D is TRBD1 (6 bases). Trimming pared 7 bases from V and 5 bases from J, leaving 20 bases between. The CDR3 contains 16 residues. Germline V lookup: CDR1 MNHNS, CDR2 SASEGT. The CDR3 DNA sequence: TGTGCCAGCACCCCCCTCGGAGGGGGAGGGAATGAAAAACTGTTTTTT. This encodes CASTPLGGGGNEKLFF.

This clonotype was recorded only once. The CDR3 reads CASSQESVIAGDNEQFF. CDR3 bases: TGTGCCAGCAGCCAAGAATCGGTAATAGCGGGAGACAATGAGCAGTTCTTC. The chain combines TRBV3-1 with TRBJ2-1; 9 bases are a match to TRBD2. V dropped 0 bases and J dropped 5; count of bases not matched to a gene: 8. The CDR3 is made up of 17 amino acids. Germline lookup yields CDR1 LGHDT and CDR2 YNNKEL (reference sequence).